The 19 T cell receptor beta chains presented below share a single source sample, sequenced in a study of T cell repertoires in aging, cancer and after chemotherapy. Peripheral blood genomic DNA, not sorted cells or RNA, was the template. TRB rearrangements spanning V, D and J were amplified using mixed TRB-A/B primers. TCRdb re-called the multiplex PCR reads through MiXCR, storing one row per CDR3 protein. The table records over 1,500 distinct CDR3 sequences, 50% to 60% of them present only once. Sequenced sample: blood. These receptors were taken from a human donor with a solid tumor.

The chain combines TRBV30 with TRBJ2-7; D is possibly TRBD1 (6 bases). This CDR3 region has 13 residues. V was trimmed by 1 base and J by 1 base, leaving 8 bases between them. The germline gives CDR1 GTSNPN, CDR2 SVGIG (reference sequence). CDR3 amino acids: CAWSDGQSYEQYF. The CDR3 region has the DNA TGTGCCTGGAGTGATGGACAGTCCTACGAGCAGTACTTC.

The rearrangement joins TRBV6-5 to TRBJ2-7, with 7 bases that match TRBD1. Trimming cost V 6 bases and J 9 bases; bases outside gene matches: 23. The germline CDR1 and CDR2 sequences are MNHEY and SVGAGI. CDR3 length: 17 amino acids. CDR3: CASSPPGQPLIRASQYF. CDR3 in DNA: TGTGCCAGCAGCCCACCGGGACAGCCACTTATAAGGGCGTCGCAGTACTTC.

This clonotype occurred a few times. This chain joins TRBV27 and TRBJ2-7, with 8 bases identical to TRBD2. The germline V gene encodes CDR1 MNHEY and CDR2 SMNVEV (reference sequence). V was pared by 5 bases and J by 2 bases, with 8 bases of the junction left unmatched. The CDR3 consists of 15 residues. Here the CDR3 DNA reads TGTGCCAGCAGTCGATTTAGCGGGAACCCCTACGAGCAGTACTTC. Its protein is CASSRFSGNPYEQYF.

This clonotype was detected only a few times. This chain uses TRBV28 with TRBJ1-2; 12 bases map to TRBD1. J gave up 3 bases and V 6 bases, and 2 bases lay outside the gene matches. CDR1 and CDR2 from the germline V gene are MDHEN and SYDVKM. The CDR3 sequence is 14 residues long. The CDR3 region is CASRGQGAYYGYTF. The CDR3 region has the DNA TGTGCCAGCAGGGGACAGGGGGCATACTATGGCTACACCTTC.

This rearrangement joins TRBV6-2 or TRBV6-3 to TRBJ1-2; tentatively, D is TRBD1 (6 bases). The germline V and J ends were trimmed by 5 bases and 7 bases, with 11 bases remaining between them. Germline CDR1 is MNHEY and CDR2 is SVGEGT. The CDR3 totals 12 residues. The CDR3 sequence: CASSGDIGGYTF. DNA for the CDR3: TGTGCCAGCAGTGGGGACATCGGTGGCTACACCTTC.

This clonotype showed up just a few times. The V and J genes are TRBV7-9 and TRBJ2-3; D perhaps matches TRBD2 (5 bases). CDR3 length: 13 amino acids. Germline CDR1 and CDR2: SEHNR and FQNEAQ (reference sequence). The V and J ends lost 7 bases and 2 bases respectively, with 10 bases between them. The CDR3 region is CASKPGNTDTQYF. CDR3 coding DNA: TGTGCCAGCAAGCCGGGAAACACAGATACGCAGTATTTT.

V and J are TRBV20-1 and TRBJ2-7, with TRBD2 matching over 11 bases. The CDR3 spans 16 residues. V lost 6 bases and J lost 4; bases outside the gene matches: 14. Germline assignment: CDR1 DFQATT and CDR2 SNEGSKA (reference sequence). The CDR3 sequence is CSAPDPTGTSGYEQYF. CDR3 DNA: TGCAGTGCCCCAGACCCCACCGGGACTAGCGGATACGAGCAGTACTTC.

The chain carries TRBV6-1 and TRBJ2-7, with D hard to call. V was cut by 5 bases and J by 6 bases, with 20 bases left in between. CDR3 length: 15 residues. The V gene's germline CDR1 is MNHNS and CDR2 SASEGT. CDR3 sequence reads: CASSIRSDQAFEQYF. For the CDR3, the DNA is TGTGCCAGCAGTATACGCAGCGACCAGGCATTCGAGCAGTACTTC.

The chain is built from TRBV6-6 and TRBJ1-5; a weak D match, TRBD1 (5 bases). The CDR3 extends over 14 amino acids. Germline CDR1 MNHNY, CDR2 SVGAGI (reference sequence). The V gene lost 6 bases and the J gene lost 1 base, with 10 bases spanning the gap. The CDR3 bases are TGTGCCAGCAGCCGTAAGGGGAGCAATCAGCCCCAGCATTTT. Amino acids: CASSRKGSNQPQHF.

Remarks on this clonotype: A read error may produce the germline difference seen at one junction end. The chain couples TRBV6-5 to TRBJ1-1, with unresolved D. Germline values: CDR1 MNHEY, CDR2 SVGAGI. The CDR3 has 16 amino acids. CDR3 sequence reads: CASSSPSAAENTKAFF. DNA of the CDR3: TGTGCCAGCAGCTCCCCGTCGGCCGCCGAGAACACTAAAGCTTTCTTT.

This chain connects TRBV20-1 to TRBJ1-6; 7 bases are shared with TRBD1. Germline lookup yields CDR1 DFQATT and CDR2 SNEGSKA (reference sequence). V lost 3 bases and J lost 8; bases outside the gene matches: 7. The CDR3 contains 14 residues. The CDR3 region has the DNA TGCAGTGCTAGTCGAGAACAGGGGCATTCACCCCTCCACTTT. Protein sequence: CSASREQGHSPLHF.

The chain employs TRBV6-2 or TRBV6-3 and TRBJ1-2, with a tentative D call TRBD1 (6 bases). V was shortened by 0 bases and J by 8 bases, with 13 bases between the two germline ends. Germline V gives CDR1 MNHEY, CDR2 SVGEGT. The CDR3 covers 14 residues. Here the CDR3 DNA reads TGTGCCAGCAGTTACTCAGAAACAGGGTACGGCTACACCTTC. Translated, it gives CASSYSETGYGYTF.

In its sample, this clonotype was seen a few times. For the CDR3, the DNA is TGTGCCAGCAGCTTAGGAAAGGGCCTAGCGAACACCGGGGAGCTGTTTTTT. Translated: CASSLGKGLANTGELFF. The chain carries TRBV7-6 and TRBJ2-2; D not resolved. Germline CDR1 is SGHVS and CDR2 is FNYEAQ. V was cut by 1 base and J by 0 bases, with 12 bases left in between. The CDR3 is 17 residues long.

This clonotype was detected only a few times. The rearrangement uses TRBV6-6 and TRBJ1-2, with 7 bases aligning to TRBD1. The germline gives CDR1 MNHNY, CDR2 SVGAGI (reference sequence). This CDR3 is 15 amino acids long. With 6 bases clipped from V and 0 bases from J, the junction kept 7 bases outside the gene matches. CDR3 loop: CASRSPGQSNYGYTF. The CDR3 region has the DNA TGTGCCAGCAGAAGCCCGGGACAGTCTAACTATGGCTACACCTTC.

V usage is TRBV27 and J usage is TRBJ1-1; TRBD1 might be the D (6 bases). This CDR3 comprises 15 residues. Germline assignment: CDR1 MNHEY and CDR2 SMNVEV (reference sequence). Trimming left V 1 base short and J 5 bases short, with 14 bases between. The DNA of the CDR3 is TGTGCCAGCAGTTTATTAACAGGGTTAGGGACTGAAGCTTTCTTT. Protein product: CASSLLTGLGTEAFF.

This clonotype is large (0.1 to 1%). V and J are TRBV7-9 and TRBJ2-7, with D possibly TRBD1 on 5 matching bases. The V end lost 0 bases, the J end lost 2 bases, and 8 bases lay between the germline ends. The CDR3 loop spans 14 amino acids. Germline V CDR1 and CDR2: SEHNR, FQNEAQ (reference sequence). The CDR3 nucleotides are TGTGCCAGCAGCTTAGCGGCGACAGCCTACGAGCAGTACTTC. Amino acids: CASSLAATAYEQYF. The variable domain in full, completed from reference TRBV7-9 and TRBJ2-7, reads DTGVSQNPRHKITKRGQNVTFRCDPISEHNRLYWYRQTLGQGPEFLTYFQNEAQLEKSRLLSDRFSAERPKGSFSTLEIQRTEQGDSAMYLCASSLAATAYEQYFGPGTRLTVT.

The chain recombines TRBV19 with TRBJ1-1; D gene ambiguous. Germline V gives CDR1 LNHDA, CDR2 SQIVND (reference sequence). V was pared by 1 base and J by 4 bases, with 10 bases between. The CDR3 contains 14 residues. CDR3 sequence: CASSIVGTGTEAFF. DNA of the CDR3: TGTGCCAGTAGTATAGTAGGCACGGGCACTGAAGCTTTCTTT.

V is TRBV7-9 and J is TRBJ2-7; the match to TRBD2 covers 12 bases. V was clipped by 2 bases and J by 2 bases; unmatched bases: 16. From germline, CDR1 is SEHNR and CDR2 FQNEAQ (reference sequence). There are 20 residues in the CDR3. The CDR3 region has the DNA TGTGCCAGCAGCTTATCTCGTCCCGGGACTAGCGGGCCATTGGCCTACGAGCAGTACTTC. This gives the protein CASSLSRPGTSGPLAYEQYF.

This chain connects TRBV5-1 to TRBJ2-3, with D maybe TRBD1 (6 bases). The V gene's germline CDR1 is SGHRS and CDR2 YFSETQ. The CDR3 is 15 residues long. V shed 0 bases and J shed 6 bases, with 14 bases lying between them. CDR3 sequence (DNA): TGCGCCAGCAGCTTGGAGGGGACAAGGCGGGATACGCAGTATTTT. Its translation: CASSLEGTRRDTQYF.